The clone carrying this TCR beta chain occurred a few times. Its antigen remains unknown. It was by quantitative 5'-RACE with molecular barcodes that TCR beta libraries were made. TCRdb re-derived calls from the 5' RACE reads in MiXCR, one entry per CDR3 protein. The sample has 390,000 or so distinct CDR3 sequences; 20% to 25% are singletons. The data are from a study of CD8 T cells in ankylosing spondylitis. Study findings and constraints: For ankylosing spondylitis blood, a TCR beta motif of about eight highly homologous variants appeared characteristic. A CD8+ phenotype characterized the disease-linked clones, which were relatively rare in peripheral blood. The clones that were linked to disease were reported to be significantly enriched in matched synovial fluid samples from ankylosing spondylitis patients.

V trimming: 0 bases; J trimming: 12 bases; junction bases outside the gene matches: 6. This CDR3 contains 14 residues. Germline CDR1 and CDR2: ENHRY and SYGVKD. The origin of this receptor is a male donor with ankylosing spondylitis. The V call is TRBV10-3, the J call TRBJ2-7, with 12 nucleotides matching TRBD2. The sample was blood, either unsorted or a sorted T cell fraction (not recorded which). The CDR3 protein is CAISESGLAGRLYF. Written as DNA, the CDR3 is TGTGCCATCAGTGAGTCAGGACTAGCGGGAAGGTTGTACTTC.